Sequencing of this T cell receptor (beta chain) was carried out in a study of T cells in Graves' hyperthyroidism and ophthalmopathy. Across the whole study: Pretreatment peripheral blood was obtained at initial diagnosis.

RNA transcripts yielded amplified TCR beta CDR3 regions. The TCR CDR3 was amplified in a first-round RT-PCR using the HTBI primer set. TCRdb re-analysed the multiplex PCR reads in MiXCR, keeping a single row per CDR3 protein. Counted here are about 280,000 distinct CDR3 sequences, around 25% occurring once; the ten biggest clones make up about a quarter. V shed 5 bases, J shed 10 bases, and the junction held 4 bases outside the gene matches. This CDR3 has 12 residues. CDR1 and CDR2 from the germline V gene are DFQATT and SNEGSKA (reference sequence). Aged 18 to 65, the patients had hyperthyroidism that was newly diagnosed and had lasted under 2 months. The study's findings and limits: Ophthalmopathy could be told apart from stable hyperthyroidism with a 13 V-J model. Blood also showed most of the thyroid clonotypes that were expanded above 0.001.

The table lists this clonotype with many counts. Its antigen is unidentified. Source material: blood. This chain connects TRBV20-1 to TRBJ2-4; the match to TRBD1 covers 11 bases. The TCR sequence derives from a man between 40 and 49 years old with Graves' hyperthyroidism that later progressed to Graves' ophthalmopathy. CDR3 DNA: TGCAGTGCTCCGGGACAGGGGGGGATTCAGTACTTC. Its translation: CSAPGQGGIQYF.